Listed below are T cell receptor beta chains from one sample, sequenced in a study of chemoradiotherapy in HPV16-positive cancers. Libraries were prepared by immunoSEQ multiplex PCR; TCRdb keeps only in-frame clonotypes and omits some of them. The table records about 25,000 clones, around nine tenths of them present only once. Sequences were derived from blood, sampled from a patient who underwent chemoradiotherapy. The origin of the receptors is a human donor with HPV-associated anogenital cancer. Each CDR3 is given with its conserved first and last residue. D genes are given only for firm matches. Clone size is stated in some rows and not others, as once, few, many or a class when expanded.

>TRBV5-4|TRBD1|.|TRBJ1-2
CASSLAGQGAFNGYTF
TGTGCCAGCAGCTTGGCCGGGCAGGGGGCGTTTAATGGCTACACCTTC
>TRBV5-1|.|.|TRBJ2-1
CASSLVAGGANEQFF
TGCGCCAGCAGCTTGGTAGCAGGGGGGGCCAATGAGCAGTTCTTC
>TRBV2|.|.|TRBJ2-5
CASNLLETQYF
TGTGCCAGCAATCTTCTGGAGACCCAGTACTTC
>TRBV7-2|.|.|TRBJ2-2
CASSSTQGGTGELFF
TGTGCCAGCAGCTCTACACAGGGTGGGACCGGGGAGCTGTTTTTT
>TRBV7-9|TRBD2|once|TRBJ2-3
CASSLTAGGLDTQYF
TGTGCCAGCAGCTTAACAGCGGGAGGGCTAGATACGCAGTATTTT
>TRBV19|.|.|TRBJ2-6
CASSIGARKNSGANVLTF
TGTGCCAGTAGTATAGGGGCCAGGAAAAACTCTGGGGCCAACGTCCTGACTTTC
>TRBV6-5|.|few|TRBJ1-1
CASSYSDSYTEAFF
TGTGCCAGCAGTTACTCGGACAGTTACACTGAAGCTTTCTTT
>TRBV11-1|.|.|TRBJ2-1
CASSFTWTVNEQFF
TGTGCCAGCAGCTTTACCTGGACAGTGAATGAGCAGTTCTTC
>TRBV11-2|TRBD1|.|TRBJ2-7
CASSFGQAAFNSYEQYF
TGTGCCAGCAGCTTTGGACAGGCCGCGTTCAACTCCTACGAGCAGTACTTC
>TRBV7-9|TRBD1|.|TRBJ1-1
CASAPGQRVNTEAFF
TGTGCCAGCGCGCCGGGACAGCGGGTGAACACTGAAGCTTTCTTT
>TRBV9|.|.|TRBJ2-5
CATAGGDQETQYF
TGTGCCACCGCAGGGGGGGACCAAGAGACCCAGTACTTC
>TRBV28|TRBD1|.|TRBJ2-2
CASAKTGTNTGELFF
TGTGCCAGTGCCAAGACAGGGACGAACACCGGGGAGCTGTTTTTT
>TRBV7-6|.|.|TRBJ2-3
CASTPFSAGVSTDTQYF
TGTGCCAGCACCCCCTTCTCAGCAGGGGTGAGCACAGATACGCAGTATTTT
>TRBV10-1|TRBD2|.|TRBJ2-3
CASGLAGGTDTQYF
TGCGCCAGCGGATTAGCGGGGGGCACAGATACGCAGTATTTT
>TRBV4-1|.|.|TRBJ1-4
CASSQDPNEKLFF
TGCGCCAGCAGCCAAGATCCGAATGAAAAACTGTTTTTT
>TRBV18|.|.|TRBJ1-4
CASSPDRRGDEKLFF
TGTGCCAGCTCACCCGACAGGAGAGGGGATGAAAAACTGTTTTTT
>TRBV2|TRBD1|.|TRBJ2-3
CASSRDRGQDTQYF
TGTGCCAGCAGTAGGGACAGGGGGCAAGATACGCAGTATTTT
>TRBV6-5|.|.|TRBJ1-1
CASSYSPGPGTEAFF
TGTGCCAGCAGTTACTCGCCAGGCCCAGGCACTGAAGCTTTCTTT
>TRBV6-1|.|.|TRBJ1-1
CASSRTGNTEAFF
TGTGCCAGCAGTCGAACAGGGAACACTGAAGCTTTCTTT
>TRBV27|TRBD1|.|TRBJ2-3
CASSPPQGDTQYF
TGTGCCAGCAGTCCACCACAGGGGGATACGCAGTATTTT
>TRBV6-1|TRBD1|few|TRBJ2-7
CASSGSPLLTGQGTYEQYF
TGTGCCAGCAGTGGCAGTCCATTACTTACGGGACAGGGAACCTACGAGCAGTACTTC
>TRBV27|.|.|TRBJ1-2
CASRGFENGYTF
TGTGCCAGCAGGGGCTTTGAGAACGGCTACACCTTC
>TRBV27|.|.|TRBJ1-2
CASSLSWGYGYTF
TGTGCCAGCAGTTTATCTTGGGGGTATGGCTACACCTTC
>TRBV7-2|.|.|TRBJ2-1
CASSPYSDEQFF
TGTGCCAGCAGCCCTTACTCGGATGAGCAGTTCTTC
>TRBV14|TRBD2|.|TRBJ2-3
CASRTSGFSTDTQYF
TGTGCCAGCAGGACTAGCGGGTTCAGCACAGATACGCAGTATTTT
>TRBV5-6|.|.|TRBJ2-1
CASSLRTPNFWQFF
TGTGCCAGCAGCTTGCGGACACCCAACTTCTGGCAGTTCTTC
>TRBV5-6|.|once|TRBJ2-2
CASSPYAPNTGELFF
TGTGCCAGCAGCCCATATGCGCCGAACACCGGGGAGCTGTTTTTT
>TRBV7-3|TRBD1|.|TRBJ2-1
CASSPDRGAYNEQFF
TGTGCCAGCAGCCCCGACAGGGGGGCCTACAATGAGCAGTTCTTC
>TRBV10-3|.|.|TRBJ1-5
CAISELGATDQPQHF
TGTGCCATCAGTGAGTTGGGGGCCACGGATCAGCCCCAGCATTTT
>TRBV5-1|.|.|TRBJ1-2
CASSGALDRANYGYTF
TGCGCCAGCAGCGGCGCACTGGACAGAGCTAACTATGGCTACACCTTC
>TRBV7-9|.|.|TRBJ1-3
CASSLRPGGAGISGNTIYF
TGTGCCAGCAGCTTAAGGCCCGGGGGTGCAGGGATCTCTGGAAACACCATATATTTT
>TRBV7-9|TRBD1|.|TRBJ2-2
CASSGQATGELFF
TGTGCCAGCAGCGGACAGGCAACCGGGGAGCTGTTTTTT
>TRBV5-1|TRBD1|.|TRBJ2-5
CASSYQGARPQETQYF
TGCGCCAGCAGCTACCAGGGGGCCAGACCCCAAGAGACCCAGTACTTC
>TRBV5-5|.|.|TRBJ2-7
CASSLGWEPYAYEQYF
TGTGCCAGCAGCTTGGGATGGGAGCCGTACGCGTACGAGCAGTACTTC
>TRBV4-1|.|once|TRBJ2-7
CASSQVEGAPYSEQYF
TGCGCCAGCAGCCAAGTGGAAGGGGCACCCTACTCCGAGCAGTACTTC
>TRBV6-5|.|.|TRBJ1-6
CASSDRGLNSPLHF
TGTGCCAGCAGCGACCGGGGTCTCAATTCACCCCTCCACTTT
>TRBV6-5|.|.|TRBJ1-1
CASSSMRPLNTEAFF
TGTGCCAGCAGTTCTATGCGGCCTCTGAACACTGAAGCTTTCTTT
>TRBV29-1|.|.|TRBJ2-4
CSVHGGLDIQYF
TGCAGCGTTCACGGGGGCTTGGACATTCAGTACTTC
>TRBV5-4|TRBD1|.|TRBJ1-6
CASRKQGAFDNSPLHF
TGTGCCAGCAGAAAACAGGGGGCATTTGATAATTCACCCCTCCACTTT
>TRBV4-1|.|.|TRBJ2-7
CASSQDRGGAYEQYF
TGCGCCAGCAGCCAAGATCGCGGGGGCGCCTACGAGCAGTACTTC
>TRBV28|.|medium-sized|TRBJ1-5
CASSFVTESQPQHF
TGTGCCAGCAGTTTCGTGACGGAAAGTCAGCCCCAGCATTTT